This T cell receptor (beta chain) was sequenced for a study of radiation and T cells in renal cell carcinoma. Sequenced by immunoSEQ multiplex PCR; TCRdb stores in-frame clones only, minus some. The data hold tens of thousands of clones, with 81% observed a single time. Looked up from germline, CDR1 is LNHNV and CDR2 is YYDKDF (reference sequence). This CDR3 is 16 amino acids long. Trimming at V came to 2 bases and at J to 4 bases, leaving 5 bases not matched to a gene. Time point described: blood 4 weeks post-SBRT, at nephrectomy. The treatment here: 15 Gy SBRT to primary tumor, nephrectomy 4 weeks later. Nephrectomy followed 15 Gy stereotactic body radiation by 4 weeks.

This clonotype was obtained from a man aged 55 to 70 with renal cell carcinoma. This specimen was blood, taken from a patient whose treatment included radiotherapy and nephrectomy. This rearrangement joins TRBV15 to TRBJ2-5, with TRBD2 identical over 12 bases. The CDR3 DNA reads TGTGCCACCAGCAGACCCCGGGGACTAGCGGGAGAGACCCAGTACTTC. Amino acid sequence: CATSRPRGLAGETQYF.